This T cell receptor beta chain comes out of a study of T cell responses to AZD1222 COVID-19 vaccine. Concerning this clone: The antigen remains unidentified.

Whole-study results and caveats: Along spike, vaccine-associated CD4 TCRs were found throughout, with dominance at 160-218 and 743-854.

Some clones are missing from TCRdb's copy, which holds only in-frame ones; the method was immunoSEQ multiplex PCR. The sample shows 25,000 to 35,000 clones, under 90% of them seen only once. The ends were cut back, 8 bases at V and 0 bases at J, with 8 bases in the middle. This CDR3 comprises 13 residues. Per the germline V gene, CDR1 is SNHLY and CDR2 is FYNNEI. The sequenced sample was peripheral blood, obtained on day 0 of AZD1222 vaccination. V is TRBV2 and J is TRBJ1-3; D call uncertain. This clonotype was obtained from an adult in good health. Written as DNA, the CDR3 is TGTGCCAGCTCTGGAATCTCTGGAAACACCATATATTTT. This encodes CASSGISGNTIYF.